These 17 T cell receptor beta chains share one sample of origin, sequenced in a study of shared clonotypes between healthy human individuals. Using immunoSEQ multiplex PCR, the repertoire was profiled, and TCRdb retains in-frame clones only, with some absent. The table lists approximately 2.1 million clones, about 92% of them singletons, with 0.39% in the top ten. Sequenced: naive CD4+ T cells from PBMCs. As to subset: CD45RA+ positively selected. The receptors come from a man aged 18-30 years in good health. Some clones in this sample may be carry-over from other donors' samples.

V and J are TRBV15 and TRBJ2-5; D ambiguous. CDR3 length: 13 residues. Trimming pared 0 bases from V and 5 bases from J, leaving 7 bases between. Germline-derived CDR1 and CDR2 are LNHNV and YYDKDF (reference sequence). CDR3 bases: TGTGCCACCAGCAGAGATGTGATCGAGACCCAGTACTTC. This translates into CATSRDVIETQYF.

V is TRBV7-3 and J is TRBJ2-5, with 8 bases lining up with TRBD1. The CDR3 length is 15 residues. Germline V CDR1 and CDR2: SGHTA, FQGTGA. The V and J ends lost 5 bases and 4 bases, in that order; junction bases with no gene match: 9. CDR3 DNA: TGTGCCAGCAGCCCCAGACAGGGGTCAGGAGAGACCCAGTACTTC. Its translation: CASSPRQGSGETQYF.

The genes are TRBV5-1 and TRBJ2-1, with D unresolved. From germline, CDR1 is SGHRS and CDR2 YFSETQ. The CDR3 contains 16 residues. V shed 2 bases and J shed 0 bases, with 12 bases lying between them. The CDR3, as DNA: TGCGCCAGCAGCTTCACAAAGATTAGCTCCTACAATGAGCAGTTCTTC. Translated, it gives CASSFTKISSYNEQFF.

The chain combines TRBV6-6 with TRBJ2-2; 7 nucleotides line up with TRBD1. Germline loops: CDR1 MNHNY, CDR2 SVGAGI (reference sequence). There are 15 residues in the CDR3. V lost 6 bases to trimming and J lost 7 bases; unmatched junction nucleotides: 11. For the CDR3, the DNA is TGTGCCAGCAGCCCACTACAGGGGACGAGCGGGGAGCTGTTTTTT. Its translation is CASSPLQGTSGELFF.

This chain joins TRBV2 and TRBJ1-2, with 7 positions matching TRBD1. Germline V gives CDR1 SNHLY, CDR2 FYNNEI. V was clipped by 11 bases and J by 6 bases; unmatched bases: 18. The CDR3 loop spans 15 amino acids. CDR3 in DNA: TGTGCCGGTCAGACCTTAAAAACAGGGGACGATGGCTACACCTTC. Its protein product is CAGQTLKTGDDGYTF.

For this clone: The same CDR3 also results from other DNA sequences found in this sample. The V gene is TRBV5-1, the J gene TRBJ1-2, with a weak D call TRBD1 (5 bases). V lost 3 bases and J 0 bases, leaving 9 bases between the germline ends. This CDR3 is built from 14 residues. Germline CDR1 SGHRS, CDR2 YFSETQ. The CDR3 DNA reads as TGCGCCAGCAGCTGGGACGGGACTAACTATGGCTACACCTTC. Protein sequence: CASSWDGTNYGYTF.

J is TRBJ1-1 and V is TRBV6-5; D uncertain. Trimming removed 5 bases at V and 11 bases at J, with 15 bases between. Germline V gene data show CDR1 as MNHEY and CDR2 as SVGAGI. The CDR3 length is 12 residues. CDR3 nucleotides: TGTGCCAGCAGTCCAAACCCCGGGCGGGCTTTCTTT. Translating it yields CASSPNPGRAFF.

This clone appeared a few times. The rearrangement joins TRBV10-3 to TRBJ1-2, with D possibly being TRBD1 (5 bases). CDR1 ENHRY and CDR2 SYGVKD come from the germline V gene. V lost 4 bases, J lost 4 bases, and 16 bases lay in between. The CDR3 totals 15 residues. The CDR3 reads CAISGSGVEAYGYTF. The CDR3 DNA is TGTGCCATCAGTGGGTCGGGGGTGGAAGCCTATGGCTACACCTTC.

With respect to this clone: This sample includes further DNA sequences coding for the same CDR3. The gene calls are TRBV28 and TRBJ2-2; no definite D call. CDR3 length equals 11 residues. Germline-derived CDR1 and CDR2 are MDHEN and SYDVKM. Between the trimmed V and J ends, which lost 6 bases and 6 bases, there was a span of 5 bases. CDR3 protein: CASSPPGELFF. CDR3 sequence (DNA): TGTGCCAGCAGCCCGCCCGGGGAGCTGTTTTTT.

The V call is TRBV2, the J call TRBJ2-1, with no clear D. V gave up 6 bases and J gave up 8 bases, with 11 bases separating them. Germline V gene sequence: CDR1 SNHLY, CDR2 FYNNEI. The CDR3 is 12 amino acids. The CDR3 nucleotides read TGTGCCAGCAGGCCTTGGCAGGATGAGCAGTTCTTC. Amino acids: CASRPWQDEQFF.

This sequence joins TRBV11-2 and TRBJ1-4, with D possibly TRBD1 on 5 matching bases. The CDR3 covers 13 residues. Looked up from germline, CDR1 is SGHAT and CDR2 is FQNNGV. V was cut by 0 bases and J by 17 bases, with 16 bases left in between. This CDR3 is CASSLDPGQVPFF. Here the CDR3 DNA reads TGTGCCAGCAGCTTAGATCCAGGGCAGGTCCCTTTTTTT. The full variable domain, rest sourced from reference TRBV11-2 and TRBJ1-4, is EAGVAQSPRYKIIEKRQSVAFWCNPISGHATLYWYQQILGQGPKLLIQFQNNGVVDDSQLPKDRFSAERLKGVDSTLKIQPAKLEDSAVYLCASSLDPGQVPFFGSGTQLSVL.

The rearrangement uses TRBV11-3 and TRBJ2-5, with D possibly matching TRBD1 (6 bases). The V gene's germline CDR1 is SGHNT and CDR2 YENEEA. Trimming took 3 bases from V and 2 from J, leaving 10 bases between them. The CDR3 is made up of 14 amino acids. For the CDR3, the DNA is TGTGCCAGCAGCTTTGACGGACAGCAAGAGACCCAGTACTTC. Translating gives CASSFDGQQETQYF. Together with reference TRBV11-3 and TRBJ2-5, the CDR3 gives the full variable domain: EAGVVQSPRYKIIEKKQPVAFWCNPISGHNTLYWYLQNLGQGPELLIRYENEEAVDDSQLPKDRFSAERLKGVDSTLKIQPAELGDSAVYLCASSFDGQQETQYFGPGTRLLVL.

About this clone: This CDR3 is also generated by other DNA sequences in the sample. Here the CDR3 reads CASSLSGGGNQPQHF. CDR3 bases: TGCGCCAGCAGCTTATCGGGGGGCGGCAATCAGCCCCAGCATTTT. V usage is TRBV5-1 and J usage is TRBJ1-5; tentatively, D is TRBD1 (6 bases). CDR1 SGHRS and CDR2 YFSETQ come from the germline V gene. The V and J ends lost 2 bases and 2 bases respectively, with 11 bases between them. The CDR3 runs 15 residues. Based on the CDR3 plus reference TRBV5-1 and TRBJ1-5, the full variable domain is KAGVTQTPRYLIKTRGQQVTLSCSPISGHRSVSWYQQTPGQGLQFLFEYFSETQRNKGNFPGRFSGRQFSNSRSEMNVSTLELGDSALYLCASSLSGGGNQPQHFGDGTRLSIL.

The chain is built from TRBV6-5 and TRBJ2-2; no clear D gene. Germline V gives CDR1 MNHEY, CDR2 SVGAGI. The CDR3 sequence is 14 residues long. V lost 7 bases to trimming and J lost 1 base, with 10 bases between them. In DNA form, the CDR3 reads TGTGCCAGCAATCGTAAGGGGAACACCGGGGAGCTGTTTTTT. Its translation is CASNRKGNTGELFF.

The rearrangement uses TRBV6-5 and TRBJ1-4, with a possible D match to TRBD1 (5 bases). The length of the CDR3 is 16 residues. V was cut by 0 bases and J by 8 bases, with 16 bases left in between. Germline CDR1 and CDR2: MNHEY and SVGAGI. This CDR3 reads CASSYSNGAPEEKLFF. The CDR3 region has the DNA TGTGCCAGCAGTTACTCGAATGGGGCCCCGGAGGAAAAACTGTTTTTT.

V and J are TRBV18 and TRBJ1-2; weak D call: TRBD1 (6 bases). Per the germline V gene, CDR1 is KGHSH and CDR2 is LQKENI. Trimming removed 3 bases from V and 8 bases from J, with 22 bases in between. This CDR3 has 16 amino acids. CDR3 sequence reads: CASSPPLLGGVGGYTF. In DNA form, the CDR3 reads TGTGCCAGCTCACCTCCGTTGTTGGGGGGCGTAGGCGGCTACACCTTC.

As for this clone: This CDR3 is also generated by other DNA sequences in the sample. This sequence joins TRBV29-1 and TRBJ1-1, with D perhaps TRBD1 (6 bases). Germline V lookup: CDR1 SQVTM, CDR2 ANQGSEA. The CDR3 consists of 11 residues. Trimming left V 6 bases short and J 8 bases short, with 13 bases between. In DNA, the CDR3 is TGCAGCGTGGGGACATTTGTAGAAGCTTTCTTT. The encoded protein is CSVGTFVEAFF. Using reference TRBV29-1 and TRBJ1-1 for the parts outside the CDR3, the full variable domain is SAVISQKPSRDICQRGTSLTIQCQVDSQVTMMFWYRQQPGQSLTLIATANQGSEATYESGFVIDKFPISRPNLTFSTLTVSNMSPEDSSIYLCSVGTFVEAFFGQGTRLTVV.